This entry lists 8 T cell receptor beta chains sequenced from one sample in a study of beta chain features in type 1 diabetes. Overall study results and limits: Among patients with Type 1 diabetes, TCRB CDR3s were moderately but significantly shorter in every one of the four CD4+ subsets.

These receptors' antigens are unknown. Expressed TCRB transcripts were sequenced, since all the RNA that had been isolated was reverse transcribed. Sequenced by immunoSEQ multiplex PCR; TCRdb stores in-frame clones only, minus some. The sample holds approximately 730,000 clones, about an eighth seen once. What was sequenced was naive CD4+ T cells from blood. The receptor source for this set is a man younger than 35 with type 1 diabetes.

This clone has a handful of counts. The gene calls are TRBV29-1 and TRBJ1-5; D is ambiguous. Looked up from germline, CDR1 is SQVTM and CDR2 is ANQGSEA. CDR3 length: 16 residues. The V end was cut by 2 bases, the J end by 1 base, with 15 bases between. The CDR3 DNA follows: TGCAGCGTTGAAAATCGTTTAGGCAGAAGCAATCAGCCCCAGCATTTT. This encodes CSVENRLGRSNQPQHF.

The chain joins TRBV18 to TRBJ1-3; D remains ambiguous. The germline gives CDR1 KGHSH, CDR2 LQKENI. The V end was cut by 3 bases, the J end by 1 base, with 16 bases between. This CDR3 contains 17 residues. The CDR3 region is CASSPAGVAFSGNTIYF. The CDR3 DNA sequence: TGTGCCAGCTCACCCGCTGGGGTGGCCTTTTCTGGAAACACCATATATTTT.

V and J are TRBV9 and TRBJ1-6, with a possible D match to TRBD1 (6 bases). The CDR3 has 15 residues. V lost 0 bases and J 6 bases, leaving 10 bases between the germline ends. Germline lookup yields CDR1 SGDLS and CDR2 YYNGEE. The CDR3 sequence: CASSVEQGRNSPLHF. CDR3 coding DNA: TGTGCCAGCAGCGTAGAACAGGGCCGTAATTCACCCCTCCACTTT.

In its sample, this clone was seen once. The chain has TRBV11-2 and TRBJ1-5, with D unresolved. The length of the CDR3 is 12 residues. Germline V gene lookup returns CDR1 SGHAT and CDR2 FQNNGV. V was clipped by 9 bases and J by 3 bases, with 9 bases between them. CDR3 amino acids: CARDGINQPQHF. The CDR3 nucleotides read TGTGCCAGAGACGGAATCAATCAGCCCCAGCATTTT.

This clone has a handful of counts. This sequence joins TRBV19 and TRBJ2-3; 9 nucleotides align to TRBD2. The V gene end was trimmed by 7 bases and the J gene end by 0 bases; junction bases not matched to a gene: 5. The CDR3 covers 15 residues. CDR1 and CDR2 from the germline V gene are LNHDA and SQIVND (reference sequence). The CDR3 bases are TGTGCCAGTACCAGACTAGCGGCTAGCACAGATACGCAGTATTTT. It yields the protein CASTRLAASTDTQYF.

This clone turned up a few times. The CDR3 loop is CAWNGYSNQPQHF. DNA of the CDR3: TGTGCCTGGAATGGTTATAGCAATCAGCCCCAGCATTTT. The chain employs TRBV30 and TRBJ1-5; D unclear. The length of the CDR3 is 13 residues. Trimming took 4 bases from V and 0 from J, leaving 7 bases between them. Germline V CDR1 and CDR2: GTSNPN, SVGIG (reference sequence). The full variable domain, rest sourced from reference TRBV30 and TRBJ1-5, is SQTIHQWPATLVQPVGSPLSLECTVEGTSNPNLYWYRQAAGRGLQLLFYSVGIGQISSEVPQNLSASRPQDRQFILSSKKLLLSDSGFYLCAWNGYSNQPQHFGDGTRLSIL.

V is TRBV7-9 and J is TRBJ2-7; D call uncertain. The germline gives CDR1 SEHNR, CDR2 FQNEAQ (reference sequence). CDR3 length: 12 residues. The V gene lost 2 bases and the J gene lost 3 bases, with 5 bases spanning the gap. The CDR3 DNA follows: TGTGCCAGCAGCTTACCCAACTACGAGCAGTACTTC. It is translated as CASSLPNYEQYF.

This clone has just a few counts. The gene calls are TRBV7-2 and TRBJ2-2, with D tentatively TRBD1 (6 bases). This CDR3 is 15 amino acids long. Trimming removed 5 bases at V and 0 bases at J, with 10 bases between. Looked up from germline, CDR1 is SGHTA and CDR2 is FQGNSA. The CDR3 region has the DNA TGTGCCAGCAGCGTCGGACAGCCGAACACCGGGGAGCTGTTTTTT. It codes for CASSVGQPNTGELFF. Drawing the rest from reference TRBV7-2 and TRBJ2-2, the complete variable domain is GAGVSQSPSNKVTEKGKDVELRCDPISGHTALYWYRQSLGQGLEFLIYFQGNSAPDKSGLPSDRFSAERTGGSVSTLTIQRTQQEDSAVYLCASSVGQPNTGELFFGEGSRLTVL.